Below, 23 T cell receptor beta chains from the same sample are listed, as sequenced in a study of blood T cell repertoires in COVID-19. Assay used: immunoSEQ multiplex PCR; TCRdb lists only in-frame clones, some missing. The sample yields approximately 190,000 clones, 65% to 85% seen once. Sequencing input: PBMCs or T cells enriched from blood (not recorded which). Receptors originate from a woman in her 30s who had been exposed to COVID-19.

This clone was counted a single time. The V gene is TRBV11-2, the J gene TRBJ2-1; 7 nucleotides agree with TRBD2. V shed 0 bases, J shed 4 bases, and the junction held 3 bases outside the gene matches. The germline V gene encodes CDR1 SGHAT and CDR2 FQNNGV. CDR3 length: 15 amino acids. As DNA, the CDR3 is TGTGCCAGCAGCTTAGACGGGGGGTCATACAATGAGCAGTTCTTC. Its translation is CASSLDGGSYNEQFF. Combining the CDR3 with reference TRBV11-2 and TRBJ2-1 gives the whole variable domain EAGVAQSPRYKIIEKRQSVAFWCNPISGHATLYWYQQILGQGPKLLIQFQNNGVVDDSQLPKDRFSAERLKGVDSTLKIQPAKLEDSAVYLCASSLDGGSYNEQFFGPGTRLTVL.

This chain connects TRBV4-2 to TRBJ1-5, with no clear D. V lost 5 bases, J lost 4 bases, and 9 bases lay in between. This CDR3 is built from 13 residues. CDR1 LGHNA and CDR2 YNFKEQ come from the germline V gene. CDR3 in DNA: TGTGCCAGCAGCATAGGACTAAATCAGCCCCAGCATTTT. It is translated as CASSIGLNQPQHF.

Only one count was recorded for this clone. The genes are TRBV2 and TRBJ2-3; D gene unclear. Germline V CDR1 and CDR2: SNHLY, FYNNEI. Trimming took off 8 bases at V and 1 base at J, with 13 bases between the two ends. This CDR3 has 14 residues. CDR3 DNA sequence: TGTGCCAGCTTGCTCCTCACACGCACAGATACGCAGTATTTT. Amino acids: CASLLLTRTDTQYF.

CDR3 loop: CASSKNLPSSAGVARTQYF. The DNA of the CDR3 is TGTGCCAGCAGCAAAAACCTACCAAGCTCAGCGGGGGTTGCTCGAACGCAGTATTTT. This sequence joins TRBV3-1 (or the pseudogene TRBV3-2) and TRBJ2-3, with TRBD2 matching 8 bases. Germline assignment: CDR1 LGHDT and CDR2 YNNKEL (reference sequence). The CDR3 spans 19 residues. The ends lost 5 bases at V and 9 bases at J; junction bases unmatched: 25.

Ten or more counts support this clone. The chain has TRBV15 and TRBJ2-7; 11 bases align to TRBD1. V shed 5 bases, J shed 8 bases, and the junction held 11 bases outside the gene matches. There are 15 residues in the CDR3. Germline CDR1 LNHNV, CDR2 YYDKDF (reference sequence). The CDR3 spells CATSRMGGQGDKQYF. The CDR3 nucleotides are TGTGCCACCAGCCGCATGGGGGGACAGGGGGATAAGCAGTACTTC.

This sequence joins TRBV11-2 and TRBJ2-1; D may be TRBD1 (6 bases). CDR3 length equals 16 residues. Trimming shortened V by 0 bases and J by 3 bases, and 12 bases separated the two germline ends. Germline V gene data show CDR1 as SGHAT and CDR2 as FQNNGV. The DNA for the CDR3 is TGTGCCAGCAGCTTAGATCAGGGGTGGGTCTACAATGAGCAGTTCTTC. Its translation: CASSLDQGWVYNEQFF.

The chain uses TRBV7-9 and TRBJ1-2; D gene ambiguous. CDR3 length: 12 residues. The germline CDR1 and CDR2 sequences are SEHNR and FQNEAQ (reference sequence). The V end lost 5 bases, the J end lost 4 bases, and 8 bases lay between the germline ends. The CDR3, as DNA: TGTGCCAGCAGCCGTACAGTCTATGGCTACACCTTC. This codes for CASSRTVYGYTF.

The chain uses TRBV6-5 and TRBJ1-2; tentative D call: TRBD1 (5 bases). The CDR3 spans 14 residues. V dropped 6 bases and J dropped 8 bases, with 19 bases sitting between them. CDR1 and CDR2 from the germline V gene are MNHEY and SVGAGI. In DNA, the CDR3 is TGTGCCAGCAGCAGAGGTGGCCTAACAGGAGGCTACACCTTC. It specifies CASSRGGLTGGYTF.

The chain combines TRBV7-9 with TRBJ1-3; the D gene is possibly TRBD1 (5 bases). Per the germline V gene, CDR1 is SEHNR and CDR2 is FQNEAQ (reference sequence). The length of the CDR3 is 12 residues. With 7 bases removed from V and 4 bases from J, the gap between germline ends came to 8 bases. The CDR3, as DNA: TGTGCCAGCACCTCAGGGGGAAACACCATATATTTT. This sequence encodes CASTSGGNTIYF.

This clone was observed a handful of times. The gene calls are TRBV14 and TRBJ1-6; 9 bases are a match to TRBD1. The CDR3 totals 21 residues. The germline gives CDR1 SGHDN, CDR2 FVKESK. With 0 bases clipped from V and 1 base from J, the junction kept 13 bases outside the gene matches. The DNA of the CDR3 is TGTGCCAGCAGCCAAGATCCTTTGGACAGGGGATGGGGGTCCTATAATTCACCCCTCCACTTT. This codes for CASSQDPLDRGWGSYNSPLHF. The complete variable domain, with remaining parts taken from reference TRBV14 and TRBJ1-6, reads EAGVTQFPSHSVIEKGQTVTLRCDPISGHDNLYWYRRVMGKEIKFLLHFVKESKQDESGMPNNRFLAERTGGTYSTLKVQPAELEDSGVYFCASSQDPLDRGWGSYNSPLHFGNGTRLTVT.

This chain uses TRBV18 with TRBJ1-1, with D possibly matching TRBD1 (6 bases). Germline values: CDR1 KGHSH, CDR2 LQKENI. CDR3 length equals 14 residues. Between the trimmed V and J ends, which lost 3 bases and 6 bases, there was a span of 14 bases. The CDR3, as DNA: TGTGCCAGCTCACCGTCGGCAGGGGTCCCTGAAGCTTTCTTT. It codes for CASSPSAGVPEAFF.

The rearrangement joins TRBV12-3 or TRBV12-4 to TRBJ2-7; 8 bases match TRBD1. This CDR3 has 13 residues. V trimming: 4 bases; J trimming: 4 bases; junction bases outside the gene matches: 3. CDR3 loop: CASSSDRGYEQYF. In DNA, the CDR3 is TGTGCCAGCAGTTCTGACAGGGGTTACGAGCAGTACTTC.

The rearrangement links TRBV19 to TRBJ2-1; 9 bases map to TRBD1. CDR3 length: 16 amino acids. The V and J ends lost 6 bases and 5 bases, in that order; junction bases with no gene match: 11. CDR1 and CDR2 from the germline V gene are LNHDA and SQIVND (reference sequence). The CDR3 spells CASRSGTGIGNNEQFF. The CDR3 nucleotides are TGTGCCAGTAGGTCCGGGACAGGGATTGGAAACAATGAGCAGTTCTTC.

This CDR3 is CASSWTGDNSPLHF. DNA of the CDR3: TGTGCCAGCAGCTGGACAGGGGATAATTCACCCCTCCACTTT. The genes are TRBV5-5 and TRBJ1-6; 9 nucleotides match TRBD1. CDR3 size: 14 residues. Germline CDR1 SGHKS, CDR2 YYEKEE (reference sequence). The V and J ends lost 3 bases and 5 bases, in that order; junction bases with no gene match: 0.

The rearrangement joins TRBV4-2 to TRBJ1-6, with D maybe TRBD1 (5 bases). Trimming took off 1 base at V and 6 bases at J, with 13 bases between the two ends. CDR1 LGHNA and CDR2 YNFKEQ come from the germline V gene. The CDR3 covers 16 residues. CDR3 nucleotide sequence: TGTGCCAGCAGCCAAGCGATATCGACAGCTAATTCACCCCTCCACTTT. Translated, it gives CASSQAISTANSPLHF.

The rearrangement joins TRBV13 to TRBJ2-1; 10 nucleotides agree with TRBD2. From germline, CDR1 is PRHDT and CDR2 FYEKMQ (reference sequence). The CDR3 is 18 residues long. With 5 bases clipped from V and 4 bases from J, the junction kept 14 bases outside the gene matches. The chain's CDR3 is CASSNLRLAGEQYNEQFF. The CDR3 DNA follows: TGTGCCAGCAGCAATCTGAGGCTAGCGGGGGAGCAATACAATGAGCAGTTCTTC.

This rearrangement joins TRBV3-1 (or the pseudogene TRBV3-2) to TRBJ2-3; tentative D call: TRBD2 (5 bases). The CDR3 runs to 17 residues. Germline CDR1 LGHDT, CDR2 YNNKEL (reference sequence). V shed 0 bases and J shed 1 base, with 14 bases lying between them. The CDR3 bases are TGTGCCAGCAGCCAAGAGGACCTCCCGAGGGGCACAGATACGCAGTATTTT. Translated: CASSQEDLPRGTDTQYF.

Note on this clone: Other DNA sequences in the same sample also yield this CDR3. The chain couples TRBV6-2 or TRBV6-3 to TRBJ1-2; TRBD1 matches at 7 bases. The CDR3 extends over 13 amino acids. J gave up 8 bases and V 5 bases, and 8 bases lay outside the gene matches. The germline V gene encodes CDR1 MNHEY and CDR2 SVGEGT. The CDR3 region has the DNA TGTGCCAGCAGTCCGCGAGGGGGCGACGGCTACACCTTC. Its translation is CASSPRGGDGYTF.

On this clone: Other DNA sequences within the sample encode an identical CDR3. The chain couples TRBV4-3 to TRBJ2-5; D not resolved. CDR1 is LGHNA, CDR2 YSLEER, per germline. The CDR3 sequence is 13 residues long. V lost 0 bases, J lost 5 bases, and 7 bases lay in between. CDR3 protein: CASSQDLRETQYF. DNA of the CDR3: TGCGCCAGCAGCCAAGATCTGCGGGAGACCCAGTACTTC.

The CDR3 coding sequence is TGTGCCAGCAGCCAAGATGGCGGGGGTGCCTACGAGCAGTACTTC. Translating gives CASSQDGGGAYEQYF. The V call is TRBV3-1 (or the pseudogene TRBV3-2), the J call TRBJ2-7; 7 nucleotides line up with TRBD2. The germline CDR1 and CDR2 sequences are LGHDT and YNNKEL (reference sequence). CDR3 length: 15 residues. V shed 0 bases and J 2 bases; nucleotides not matched to a gene: 4.

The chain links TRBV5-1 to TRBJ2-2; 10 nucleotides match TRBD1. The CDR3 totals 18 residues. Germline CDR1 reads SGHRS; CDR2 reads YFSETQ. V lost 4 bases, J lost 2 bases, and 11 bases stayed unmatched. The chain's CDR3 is CASSPNPGTGANTGELFF. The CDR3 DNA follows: TGCGCCAGCAGCCCCAACCCCGGGACAGGGGCAAACACCGGGGAGCTGTTTTTT.

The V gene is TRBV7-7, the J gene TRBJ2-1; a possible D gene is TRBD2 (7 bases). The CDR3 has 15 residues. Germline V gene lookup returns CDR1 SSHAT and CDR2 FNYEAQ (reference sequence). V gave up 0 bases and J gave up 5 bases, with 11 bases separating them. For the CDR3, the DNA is TGTGCCAGCAGCTTAGCGGGGGGGCCCAACAATGAGCAGTTCTTC. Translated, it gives CASSLAGGPNNEQFF.

CDR3 nucleotide sequence: TGTGCCAGTACCTTTGGAGAACATATTTTGGGGGGAGCTTTCTTT. It specifies CASTFGEHILGGAFF. V is TRBV19 and J is TRBJ1-1; TRBD1 is a possible D gene (5 bases). Germline V gene data show CDR1 as LNHDA and CDR2 as SQIVND (reference sequence). This CDR3 region has 15 residues. The V end lost 7 bases, the J end lost 10 bases, and 25 bases lay between the germline ends. The variable domain in full, completed from reference TRBV19 and TRBJ1-1, reads DGGITQSPKYLFRKEGQNVTLSCEQNLNHDAMYWYRQDPGQGLRLIYYSQIVNDFQKGDIAEGYSVSREKKESFPLTVTSAQKNPTAFYLCASTFGEHILGGAFFGQGTRLTVV.